A selection of T cell receptor beta chains follows, all from one sample in a study of CD8 T cells in ankylosing spondylitis. TCRdb passed the 5' RACE reads through MiXCR, listing each CDR3 protein once. In the table there are 350,000 to 400,000 distinct CDR3 sequences, approximately 20% of which are singletons. The sample was blood, either unsorted or a sorted T cell fraction (not recorded which). Every receptor here comes from a male donor with ankylosing spondylitis or in good health (not recorded which). Each CDR3 is given with its conserved first and last residue. Each record gives: J gene, D gene, V gene, clone size, CDR3 protein, CDR3 DNA. The D gene is left open where the match is weak. Part of the rows lack a size; the others show once, few, many or a class for expanded clones.

TRBJ1-1 | NA | TRBV6-4 | few | CASSASGEQAEAFF | TGTGCCAGCAGTGCCTCGGGAGAGCAGGCTGAAGCTTTCTTT
TRBJ2-5 | NA | TRBV6-1 | NA | CASIGTNLAPQETQYF | TGTGCCAGCATAGGGACAAACCTAGCGCCACAAGAGACCCAGTACTTC
TRBJ2-1 | NA | TRBV29-1 | few | CSVEGTLLDNEQFF | TGCAGCGTTGAAGGGACATTGTTGGACAATGAGCAGTTCTTC
TRBJ2-6 | NA | TRBV19 | NA | CASSMEGIGANVLTF | TGTGCCAGTAGTATGGAGGGGATCGGGGCCAACGTCCTGACTTTC
TRBJ2-7 | NA | TRBV19 | few | CASSIGEDYEQYF | TGTGCCAGTAGTATAGGCGAAGATTACGAGCAGTACTTC
TRBJ1-2 | NA | TRBV20-1 | few | CSARDNGGPNYGYTF | TGCAGTGCTAGAGATAACGGGGGTCCTAACTATGGCTACACCTTC
TRBJ2-7 | NA | TRBV7-9 | few | CASSFGGPIYEQYF | TGTGCCAGCAGCTTTGGAGGGCCTATCTACGAGCAGTACTTC
TRBJ2-1 | TRBD1 | TRBV2 | few | CAGQGLSYNEQFF | TGTGCCGGACAGGGGCTCTCCTACAATGAGCAGTTCTTC
TRBJ2-7 | TRBD1 | TRBV4-1 | NA | CASSQNQGDYEQYF | TGCGCCAGCAGCCAAAATCAGGGGGACTACGAGCAGTACTTC
TRBJ2-1 | NA | TRBV20-1 | NA | CSARDKEHYNEQFF | TGCAGTGCTAGAGATAAGGAACACTACAATGAGCAGTTCTTC
TRBJ2-2 | NA | TRBV10-3 | NA | CAISGDTFNTGELFF | TGTGCCATCAGTGGGGACACCTTCAACACCGGGGAGCTGTTTTTT
TRBJ2-7 | NA | TRBV11-2 | few | CASSPQGGTYEQYF | TGTGCCAGCAGCCCGCAAGGTGGGACCTACGAGCAGTACTTC
TRBJ2-1 | NA | TRBV19 | NA | CASSTSQGPSSYNEQFF | TGTGCCAGTAGTACCAGCCAGGGGCCAAGCTCCTACAATGAGCAGTTCTTC
TRBJ2-7 | NA | TRBV20-1 | few | CSATDSSYEQYF | TGCAGTGCGACCGACAGCTCCTACGAGCAGTACTTC
TRBJ2-6 | NA | TRBV29-1 | few | CSAVAGANVLTF | TGCAGCGCAGTGGCAGGGGCCAACGTCCTGACTTTC
TRBJ1-2 | NA | TRBV12-3/TRBV12-4 | NA | CASTWVGSLYGYTF | TGTGCCAGCACCTGGGTGGGCAGCCTCTATGGCTACACCTTC
TRBJ2-7 | TRBD1 | TRBV4-1 | NA | CASSQDGGPGTEIYEQYF | TGCGCCAGCAGCCAAGATGGGGGCCCCGGGACAGAGATTTACGAGCAGTACTTC
TRBJ1-2 | NA | TRBV12-3/TRBV12-4 | few | CASSFGPRSYGYTF | TGTGCCAGCAGTTTTGGGCCCAGGAGCTATGGCTACACCTTC
TRBJ1-2 | NA | TRBV9 | NA | CASSAPDRYGYTF | TGTGCCAGCAGCGCCCCGGACCGCTATGGCTACACCTTC
TRBJ2-5 | NA | TRBV10-2 | many | CASSEKGHQETQYF | TGCGCCAGCAGTGAGAAGGGACACCAAGAGACCCAGTACTTC
TRBJ2-3 | TRBD2 | TRBV10-3 | NA | CAISQTSGGADTQYF | TGTGCCATCAGTCAAACTAGCGGGGGCGCAGATACGCAGTATTTT